This TCR beta chain was recorded in a study of T-cell reconstitution after alpha-beta-depleted transplantation in children. Notes on the study in general: One year post-transplant, T-cell counts and diversity were largely derived from T cells produced anew.

The sample holds many counts of this clonotype. The antigen remains unidentified. Trimming took off 4 bases at V and 6 bases at J, with 19 bases between the two ends. Germline CDR1 is SQVTM and CDR2 is ANQGSEA. The CDR3 is 14 residues long. Unique molecular identifiers tagged the TCRbeta library. TCRdb re-called the PCR reads with MiXCR, one entry per CDR3 protein. The sample lists 250,000 to 300,000 distinct CDR3 sequences; around 9.1% were seen once. The TCR was taken from a boy under three years old with acute myeloid leukemia, due to receive a stem cell transplant. The starting material was PBMCs, obtained before TCRalphabeta/CD19-depleted stem cell transplant. The chain employs TRBV29-1 and TRBJ2-7; possibly TRBD2 for D (5 bases). The CDR3 loop is CSVGGRQLLGEQYF. CDR3 DNA sequence: TGCAGCGTTGGTGGGAGACAACTCTTGGGCGAGCAGTACTTC.